This passage covers 5 T cell receptor beta chains from one sample sequenced in a study of blood T cell repertoires in COVID-19. Data came from immunoSEQ multiplex PCR; TCRdb stores just in-frame clones and leaves some out. The table lists around 200,000 clones, about 80% of them singletons, with under 8.5% in the top ten. The sequencing sample was made of peripheral blood. The origin of the receptors is a human donor in a cohort sampled during active COVID-19.

The chain couples TRBV6-2 or TRBV6-3 to TRBJ1-1; the match to TRBD1 covers 7 bases. The CDR3 is made up of 12 amino acids. V gave up 6 bases and J gave up 10 bases; unmatched junction bases: 8. Germline CDR1 MNHEY, CDR2 SVGEGT. This chain's CDR3 is CASSLSGQVAFF. DNA for the CDR3: TGTGCCAGCAGCCTAAGCGGACAGGTAGCTTTCTTT.

The V and J genes are TRBV16 and TRBJ1-6, with D hard to call. Germline loops: CDR1 KGHSY, CDR2 FQNENV. V was trimmed by 4 bases and J by 5 bases, leaving 12 bases between them. This CDR3 has 15 residues. For the CDR3, the DNA is TGTGCCAGCAGCCTTGTGGGCCAGGATAATTCACCCCTCCACTTT. Its translation is CASSLVGQDNSPLHF.

This chain connects TRBV29-1 to TRBJ1-6, with 12 nucleotides matching TRBD1. Germline V lookup: CDR1 SQVTM, CDR2 ANQGSEA. Germline trimming cut 7 bases from V and 6 bases from J; bases unmatched to any gene: 7. This CDR3 contains 15 residues. For the CDR3, the DNA is TGCAGCGCTGGGACAGGGGGCGCTTGTAATTCACCCCTCCACTTT. It codes for CSAGTGGACNSPLHF.

The V and J genes are TRBV12-3 or TRBV12-4 and TRBJ2-1; a possible D gene is TRBD2 (5 bases). The V end was cut by 6 bases, the J end by 7 bases, with 10 bases between. The CDR3 is 12 amino acids. CDR3 amino acids: CASSSSENEQFF. For the CDR3, the DNA is TGTGCCAGCAGCAGTAGCGAGAATGAGCAGTTCTTC.

The chain combines TRBV19 with TRBJ2-7; 7 bases align to TRBD1. V trimming: 1 base; J trimming: 2 bases; junction bases outside the gene matches: 2. Looked up from germline, CDR1 is LNHDA and CDR2 is SQIVND (reference sequence). There are 14 residues in the CDR3. The CDR3: CASSIGDRAYEQYF. The DNA for the CDR3 is TGTGCCAGTAGTATAGGGGACAGAGCCTACGAGCAGTACTTC.